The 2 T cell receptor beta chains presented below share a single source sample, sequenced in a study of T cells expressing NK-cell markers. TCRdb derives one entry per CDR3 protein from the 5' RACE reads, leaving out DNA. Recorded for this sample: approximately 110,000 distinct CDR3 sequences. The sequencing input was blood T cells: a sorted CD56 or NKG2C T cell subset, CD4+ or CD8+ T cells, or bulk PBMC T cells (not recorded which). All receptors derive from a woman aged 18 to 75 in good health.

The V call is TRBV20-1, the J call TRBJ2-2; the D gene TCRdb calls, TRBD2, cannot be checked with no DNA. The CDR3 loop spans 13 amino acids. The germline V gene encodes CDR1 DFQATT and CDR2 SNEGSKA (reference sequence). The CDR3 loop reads CSGGRIDTGELFF.

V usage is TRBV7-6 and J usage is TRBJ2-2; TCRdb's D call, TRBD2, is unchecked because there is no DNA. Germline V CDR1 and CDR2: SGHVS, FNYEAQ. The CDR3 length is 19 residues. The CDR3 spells CASSRARLALVGNTGELFF. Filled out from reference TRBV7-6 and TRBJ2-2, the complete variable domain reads GAGVSQSPRYKVTKRGQDVALRCDPISGHVSLYWYRQALGQGPEFLTYFNYEAQQDKSGLPNDRFSAERPEGSISTLTIQRTEQRDSAMYRCASSRARLALVGNTGELFFGEGSRLTVL.